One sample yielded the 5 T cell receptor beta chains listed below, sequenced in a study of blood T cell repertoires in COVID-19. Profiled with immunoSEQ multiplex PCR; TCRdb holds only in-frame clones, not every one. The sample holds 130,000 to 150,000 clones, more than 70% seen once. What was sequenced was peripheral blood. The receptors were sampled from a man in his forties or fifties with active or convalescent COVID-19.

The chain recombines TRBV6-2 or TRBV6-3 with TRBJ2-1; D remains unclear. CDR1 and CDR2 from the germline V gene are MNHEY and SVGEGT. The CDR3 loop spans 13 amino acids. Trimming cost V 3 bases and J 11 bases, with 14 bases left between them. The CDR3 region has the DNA TGTGCCAGCAGTTATACAGAGCAAAGGCAGCAGTTCTTC. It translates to CASSYTEQRQQFF.

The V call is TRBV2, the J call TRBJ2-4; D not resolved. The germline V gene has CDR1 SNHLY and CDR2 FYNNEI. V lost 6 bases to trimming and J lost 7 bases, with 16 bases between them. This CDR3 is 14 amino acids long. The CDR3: CASRTLTPGNIQYF. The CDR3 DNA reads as TGTGCCAGCAGAACTTTAACCCCCGGGAACATTCAGTACTTC.

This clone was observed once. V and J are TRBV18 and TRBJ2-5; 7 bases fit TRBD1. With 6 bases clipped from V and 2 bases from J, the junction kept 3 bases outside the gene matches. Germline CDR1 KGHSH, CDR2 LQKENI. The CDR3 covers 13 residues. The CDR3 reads CASSRGQQETQYF. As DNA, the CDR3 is TGTGCCAGCTCGAGGGGACAGCAAGAGACCCAGTACTTC. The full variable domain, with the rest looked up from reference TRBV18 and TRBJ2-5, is NAGVMQNPRHLVRRRGQEARLRCSPMKGHSHVYWYRQLPEEGLKFMVYLQKENIIDESGMPKERFSAEFPKEGPSILRIQQVVRGDSAAYFCASSRGQQETQYFGPGTRLLVL.

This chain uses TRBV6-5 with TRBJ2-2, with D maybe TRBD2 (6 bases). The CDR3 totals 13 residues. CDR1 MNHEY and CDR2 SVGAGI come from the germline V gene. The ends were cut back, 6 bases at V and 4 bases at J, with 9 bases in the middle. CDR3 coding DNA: TGTGCCAGCAGGCGGGGCTCCACCGGGGAGCTGTTTTTT. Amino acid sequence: CASRRGSTGELFF.

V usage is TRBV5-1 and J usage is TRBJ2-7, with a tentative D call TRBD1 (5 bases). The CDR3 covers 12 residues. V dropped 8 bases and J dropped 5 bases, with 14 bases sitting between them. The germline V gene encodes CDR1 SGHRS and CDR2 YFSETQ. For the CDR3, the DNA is TGCGCCAGTTCAGTAGGGGAAAACGAGCAGTACTTC. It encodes CASSVGENEQYF.